This T cell receptor (beta chain) was sequenced for a study of T cell responses to AZD1222 COVID-19 vaccine. Produced via immunoSEQ multiplex PCR; TCRdb's table is partial and in-frame only. There are 100,000 to 150,000 clones in the sample; approximately 89% occur only once, and 8.5% to 12% lies in the top ten. This TCR derives from an adult in good health. Sequenced material: peripheral blood, taken on day 0 of AZD1222 vaccination.

CDR3 residues: CASSESGSGNTIYF. The CDR3 DNA sequence: TGTGCCAGCAGTGAATCGGGCTCTGGAAACACCATATATTTT. The genes are TRBV6-1 and TRBJ1-3; no definite D call. Germline lookup yields CDR1 MNHNS and CDR2 SASEGT. The CDR3 is 14 amino acids. Between the trimmed V and J ends, which lost 2 bases and 0 bases, there was a span of 5 bases.